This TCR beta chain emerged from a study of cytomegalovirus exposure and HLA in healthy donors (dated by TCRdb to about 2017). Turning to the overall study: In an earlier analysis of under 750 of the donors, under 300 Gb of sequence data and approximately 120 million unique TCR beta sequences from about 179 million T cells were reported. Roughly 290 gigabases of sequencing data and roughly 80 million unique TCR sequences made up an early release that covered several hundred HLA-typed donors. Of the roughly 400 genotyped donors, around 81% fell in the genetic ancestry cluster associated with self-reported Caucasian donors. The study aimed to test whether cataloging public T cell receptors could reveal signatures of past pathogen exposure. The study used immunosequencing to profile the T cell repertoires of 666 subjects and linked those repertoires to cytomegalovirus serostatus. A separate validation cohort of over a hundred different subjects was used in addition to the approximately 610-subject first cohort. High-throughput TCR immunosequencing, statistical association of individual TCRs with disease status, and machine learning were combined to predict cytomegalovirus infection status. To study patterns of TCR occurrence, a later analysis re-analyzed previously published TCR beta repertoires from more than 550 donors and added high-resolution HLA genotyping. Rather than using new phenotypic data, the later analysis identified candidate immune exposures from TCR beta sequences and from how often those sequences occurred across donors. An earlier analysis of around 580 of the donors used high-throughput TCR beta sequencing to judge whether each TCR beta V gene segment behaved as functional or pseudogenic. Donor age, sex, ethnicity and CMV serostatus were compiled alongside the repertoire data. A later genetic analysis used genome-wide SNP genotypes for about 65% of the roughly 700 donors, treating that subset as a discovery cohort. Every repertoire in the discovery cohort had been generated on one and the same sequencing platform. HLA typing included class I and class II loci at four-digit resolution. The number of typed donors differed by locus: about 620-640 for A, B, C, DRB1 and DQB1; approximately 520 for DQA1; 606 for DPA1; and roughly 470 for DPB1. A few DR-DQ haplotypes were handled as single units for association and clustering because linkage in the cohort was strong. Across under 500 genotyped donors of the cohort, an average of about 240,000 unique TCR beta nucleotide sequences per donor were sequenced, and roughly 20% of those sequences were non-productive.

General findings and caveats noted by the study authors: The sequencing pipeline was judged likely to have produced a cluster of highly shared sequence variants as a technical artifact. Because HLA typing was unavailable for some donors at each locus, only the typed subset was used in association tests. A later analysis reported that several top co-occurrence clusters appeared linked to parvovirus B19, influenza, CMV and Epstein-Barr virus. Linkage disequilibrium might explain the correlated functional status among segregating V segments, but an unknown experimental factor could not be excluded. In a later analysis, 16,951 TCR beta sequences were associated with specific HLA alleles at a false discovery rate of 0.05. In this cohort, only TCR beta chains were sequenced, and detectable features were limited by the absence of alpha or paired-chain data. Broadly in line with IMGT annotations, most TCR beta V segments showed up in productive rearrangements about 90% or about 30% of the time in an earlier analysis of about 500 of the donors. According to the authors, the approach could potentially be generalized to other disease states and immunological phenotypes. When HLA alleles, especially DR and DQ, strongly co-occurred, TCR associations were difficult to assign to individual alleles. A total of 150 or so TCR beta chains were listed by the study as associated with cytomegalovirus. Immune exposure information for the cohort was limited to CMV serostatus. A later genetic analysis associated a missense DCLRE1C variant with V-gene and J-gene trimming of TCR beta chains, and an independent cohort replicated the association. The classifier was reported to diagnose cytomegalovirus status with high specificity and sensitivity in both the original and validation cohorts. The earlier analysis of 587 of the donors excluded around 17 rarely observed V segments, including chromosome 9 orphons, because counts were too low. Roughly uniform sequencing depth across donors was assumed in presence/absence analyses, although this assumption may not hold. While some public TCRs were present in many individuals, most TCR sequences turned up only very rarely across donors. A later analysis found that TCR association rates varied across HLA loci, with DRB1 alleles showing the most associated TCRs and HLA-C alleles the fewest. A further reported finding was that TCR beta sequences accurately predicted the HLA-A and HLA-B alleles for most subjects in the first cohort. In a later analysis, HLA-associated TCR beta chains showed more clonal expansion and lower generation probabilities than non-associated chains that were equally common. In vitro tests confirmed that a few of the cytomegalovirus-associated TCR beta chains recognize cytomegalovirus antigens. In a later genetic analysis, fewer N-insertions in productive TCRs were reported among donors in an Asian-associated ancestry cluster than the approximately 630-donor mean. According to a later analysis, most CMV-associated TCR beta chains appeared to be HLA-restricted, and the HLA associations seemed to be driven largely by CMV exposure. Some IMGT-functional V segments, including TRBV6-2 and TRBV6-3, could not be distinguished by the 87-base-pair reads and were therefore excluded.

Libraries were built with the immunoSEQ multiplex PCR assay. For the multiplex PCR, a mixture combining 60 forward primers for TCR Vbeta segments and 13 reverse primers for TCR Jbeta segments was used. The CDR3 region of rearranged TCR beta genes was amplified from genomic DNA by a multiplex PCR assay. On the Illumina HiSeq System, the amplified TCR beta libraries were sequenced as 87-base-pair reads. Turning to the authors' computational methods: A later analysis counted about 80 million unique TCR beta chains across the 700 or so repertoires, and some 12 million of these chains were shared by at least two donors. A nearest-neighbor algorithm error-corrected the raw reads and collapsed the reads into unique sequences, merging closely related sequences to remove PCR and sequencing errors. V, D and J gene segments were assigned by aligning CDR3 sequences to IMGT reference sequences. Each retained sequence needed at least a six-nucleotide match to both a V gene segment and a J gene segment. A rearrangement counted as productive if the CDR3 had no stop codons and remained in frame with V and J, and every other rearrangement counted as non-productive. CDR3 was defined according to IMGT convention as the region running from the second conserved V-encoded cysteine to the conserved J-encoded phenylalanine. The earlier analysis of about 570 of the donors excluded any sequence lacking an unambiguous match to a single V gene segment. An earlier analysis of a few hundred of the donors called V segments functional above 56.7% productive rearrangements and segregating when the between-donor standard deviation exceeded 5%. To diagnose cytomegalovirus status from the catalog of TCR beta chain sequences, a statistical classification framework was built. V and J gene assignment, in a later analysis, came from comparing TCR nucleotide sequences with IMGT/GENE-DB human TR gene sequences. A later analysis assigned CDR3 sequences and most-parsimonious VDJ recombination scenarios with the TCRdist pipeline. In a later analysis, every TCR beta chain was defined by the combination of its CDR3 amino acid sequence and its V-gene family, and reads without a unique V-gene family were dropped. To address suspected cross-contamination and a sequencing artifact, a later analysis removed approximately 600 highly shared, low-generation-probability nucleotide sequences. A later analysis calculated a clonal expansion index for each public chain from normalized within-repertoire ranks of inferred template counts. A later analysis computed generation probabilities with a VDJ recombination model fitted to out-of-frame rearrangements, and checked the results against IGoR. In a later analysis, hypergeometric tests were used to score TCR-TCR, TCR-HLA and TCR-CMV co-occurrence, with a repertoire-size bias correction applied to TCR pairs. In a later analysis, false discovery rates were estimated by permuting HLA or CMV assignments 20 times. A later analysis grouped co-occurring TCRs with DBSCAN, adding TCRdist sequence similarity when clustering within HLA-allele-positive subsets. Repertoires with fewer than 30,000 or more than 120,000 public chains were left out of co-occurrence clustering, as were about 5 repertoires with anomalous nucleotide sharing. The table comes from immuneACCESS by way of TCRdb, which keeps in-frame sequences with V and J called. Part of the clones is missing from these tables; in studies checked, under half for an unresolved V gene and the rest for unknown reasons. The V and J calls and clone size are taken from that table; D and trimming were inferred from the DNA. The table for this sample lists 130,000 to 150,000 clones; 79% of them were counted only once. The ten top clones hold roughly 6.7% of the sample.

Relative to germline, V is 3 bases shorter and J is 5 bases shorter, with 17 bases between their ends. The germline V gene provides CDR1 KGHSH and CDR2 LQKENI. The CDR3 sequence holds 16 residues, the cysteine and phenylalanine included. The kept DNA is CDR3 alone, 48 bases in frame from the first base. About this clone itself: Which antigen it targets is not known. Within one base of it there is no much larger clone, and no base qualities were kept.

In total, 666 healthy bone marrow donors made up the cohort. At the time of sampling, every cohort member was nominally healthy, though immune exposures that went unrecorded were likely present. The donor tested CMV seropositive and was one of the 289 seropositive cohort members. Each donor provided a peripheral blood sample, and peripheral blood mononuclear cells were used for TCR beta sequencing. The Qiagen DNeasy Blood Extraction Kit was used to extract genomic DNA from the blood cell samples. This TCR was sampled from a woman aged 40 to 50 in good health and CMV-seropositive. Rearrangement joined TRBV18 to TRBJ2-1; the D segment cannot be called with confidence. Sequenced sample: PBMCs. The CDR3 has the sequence CASSPPVGLNDNEQFF. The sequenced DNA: TGTGCCAGCTCACCCCCCGTCGGGTTAAACGACAATGAGCAGTTCTTC.